Given below is one T cell receptor beta chain in context. Germline trimming cut 4 bases from V and 1 base from J; bases unmatched to any gene: 11. Germline V lookup: CDR1 SGHAT, CDR2 FQNNGV. The CDR3 extends over 17 amino acids. The protocol was immunoSEQ multiplex PCR, while the TCRdb copy is restricted to in-frame clones and leaves out a portion. The data hold about 130,000 clones, with about nine tenths observed a single time. The data derive from a study of control samples from healthy donors and cancer patients. This chain links TRBV11-2 with TRBJ1-2; TRBD1 aligns across 8 bases. The origin of this receptor is a woman aged 45-65 years in good health. Sequenced sample: blood. CDR3 DNA: TGTGCCAGCAGCTCCTACCGTCGACAGGGGATTAACTATGGCTACACCTTC. It codes for CASSSYRRQGINYGYTF.